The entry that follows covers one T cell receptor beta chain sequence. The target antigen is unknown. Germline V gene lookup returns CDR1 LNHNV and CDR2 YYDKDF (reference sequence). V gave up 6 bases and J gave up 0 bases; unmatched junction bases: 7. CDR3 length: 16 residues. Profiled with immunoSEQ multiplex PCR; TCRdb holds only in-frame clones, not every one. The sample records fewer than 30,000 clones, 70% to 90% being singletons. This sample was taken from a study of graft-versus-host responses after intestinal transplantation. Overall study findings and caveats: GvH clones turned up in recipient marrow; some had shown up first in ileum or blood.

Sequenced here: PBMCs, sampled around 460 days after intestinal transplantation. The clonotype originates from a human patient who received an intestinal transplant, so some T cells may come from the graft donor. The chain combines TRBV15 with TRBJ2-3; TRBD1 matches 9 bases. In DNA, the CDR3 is TGTGCCACCAGAAGAACCGGACAGGGGAGCACAGATACGCAGTATTTT. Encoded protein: CATRRTGQGSTDTQYF. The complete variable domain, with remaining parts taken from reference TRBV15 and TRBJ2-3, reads DAMVIQNPRYQVTQFGKPVTLSCSQTLNHNVMYWYQQKSSQAPKLLFHYYDKDFNNEADTPDNFQSRRPNTSFCFLDIRSPGLGDTAMYLCATRRTGQGSTDTQYFGPGTRLTVL.